The next 19 T cell receptor beta chains were all read from a single sample in a study of shared clonotypes between healthy human individuals. CD8 cells regarded as naive lacked CD45RO, were positively chosen for CCR7, and omitted terminally differentiated effector memory CD45RA+ cells. Profiled with immunoSEQ multiplex PCR; TCRdb holds only in-frame clones, not every one. The profile shows about 2.1 million clones, 90% to 95% of them singletons. Sequenced: naive CD8+ T cells from PBMCs. Receptors were obtained from a man aged 18 to 29 in good health. Some clones in this sample may be carry-over from other donors' samples.

The V call is TRBV29-1, the J call TRBJ2-1, with no clear D. The CDR3 is 14 amino acids. CDR1 is SQVTM and CDR2 is ANQGSEA in the germline V gene. The V end lost 3 bases, the J end lost 7 bases, and 16 bases lay between the germline ends. As DNA, the CDR3 is TGCAGCGTTGATAGGCTCCCCACGTGGAATGAGCAGTTCTTC. It codes for CSVDRLPTWNEQFF.

This clone was detected once. This sequence joins TRBV5-8 and TRBJ2-3, with a tentative D call TRBD1 (5 bases). The V gene's germline CDR1 is SGHTS and CDR2 YDEGEE. V was shortened by 1 base and J by 3 bases, with 9 bases between the two germline ends. The CDR3 is 14 residues long. Written as DNA, the CDR3 is TGTGCCAGCAGCTTGAAGGGGCTTACAGATACGCAGTATTTT. This codes for CASSLKGLTDTQYF.

To note about this clone: The same CDR3 also results from other DNA sequences found in this sample. The rearrangement uses TRBV19 and TRBJ1-1, with a tentative D call TRBD1 (6 bases). V was clipped by 3 bases and J by 6 bases, with 11 bases between them. The CDR3 consists of 13 residues. CDR1 is LNHDA and CDR2 is SQIVND in the germline V gene (reference sequence). This CDR3 is CASSISRGAEAFF. CDR3 nucleotides: TGTGCCAGTAGTATTTCCAGGGGTGCTGAAGCTTTCTTT.

This clone is a singleton in its sample. The gene calls are TRBV18 and TRBJ2-7; maybe TRBD1 (5 bases). Per germline, CDR1 KGHSH and CDR2 LQKENI. This CDR3 is built from 15 residues. Trimming cost V 3 bases and J 0 bases, with 12 bases left between them. The CDR3 nucleotides read TGTGCCAGCTCACCCGTCAGCAGGGCCTCCTACGAGCAGTACTTC. It encodes CASSPVSRASYEQYF. The full variable domain, with the rest looked up from reference TRBV18 and TRBJ2-7, is NAGVMQNPRHLVRRRGQEARLRCSPMKGHSHVYWYRQLPEEGLKFMVYLQKENIIDESGMPKERFSAEFPKEGPSILRIQQVVRGDSAAYFCASSPVSRASYEQYFGPGTRLTVT.

The CDR3 DNA sequence: TGTGCCACCAGCACCCTGCAACTCGACGGCTCTGGGGCCAACGTCCTGACTTTC. Its protein product is CATSTLQLDGSGANVLTF. This chain connects TRBV15 to TRBJ2-6, with D unclear. The V and J ends lost 4 bases and 0 bases respectively, with 16 bases between them. CDR1 and CDR2 (germline): LNHNV, YYDKDF (reference sequence). The length of the CDR3 is 18 residues.

The genes are TRBV2 and TRBJ2-7, with 9 bases that match TRBD1. The CDR3 runs 16 residues. V lost 6 bases, J lost 3 bases, and 12 bases stayed unmatched. The germline CDR1 and CDR2 sequences are SNHLY and FYNNEI. The CDR3 protein is CASSTGDRDVLYEQYF. CDR3 in DNA: TGTGCCAGCAGCACCGGGGACAGGGACGTTCTCTACGAGCAGTACTTC. The full variable domain, completed using reference TRBV2 and TRBJ2-7, is EPEVTQTPSHQVTQMGQEVILRCVPISNHLYFYWYRQILGQKVEFLVSFYNNEISEKSEIFDDQFSVERPDGSNFTLKIRSTKLEDSAMYFCASSTGDRDVLYEQYFGPGTRLTVT.

V gene TRBV19 combines with J gene TRBJ2-1, with D maybe TRBD2 (5 bases). Germline V CDR1 and CDR2: LNHDA, SQIVND (reference sequence). This CDR3 contains 12 residues. The germline V and J ends were trimmed by 10 bases and 6 bases, with 13 bases remaining between them. The DNA of the CDR3 is TGTGCCACCAGAGAGAGGGCCAATGAGCAGTTCTTC. It translates to CATRERANEQFF.

This sequence joins TRBV7-9 and TRBJ2-7; tentatively, D is TRBD1 (5 bases). CDR1 is SEHNR, CDR2 FQNEAQ, per germline (reference sequence). There are 16 residues in the CDR3. V was pared by 1 base and J by 0 bases, with 13 bases between. CDR3 loop: CASSLVGGGHSYEQYF. CDR3 DNA: TGTGCCAGCAGCTTAGTTGGTGGCGGACACTCCTACGAGCAGTACTTC.

This clone appeared a single time. The rearrangement links TRBV29-1 to TRBJ1-3; D is unresolved. CDR1 is SQVTM and CDR2 is ANQGSEA in the germline V gene. Between the trimmed V and J ends, which lost 5 bases and 0 bases, there was a span of 11 bases. CDR3 size: 14 residues. CDR3 residues: CSVWEGHSGNTIYF. Written as DNA, the CDR3 is TGCAGCGTTTGGGAGGGCCACTCTGGAAACACCATATATTTT.

The rearrangement links TRBV28 to TRBJ2-2; D gene ambiguous. Germline V gene lookup returns CDR1 MDHEN and CDR2 SYDVKM. The V and J ends lost 3 bases and 1 base respectively, with 12 bases between them. This CDR3 has 16 amino acids. CDR3 residues: CASSLMGRRNTGELFF. The CDR3 nucleotides are TGTGCCAGCAGTTTGATGGGCAGGAGGAACACCGGGGAGCTGTTTTTT. The full variable domain, completed using reference TRBV28 and TRBJ2-2, is DVKVTQSSRYLVKRTGEKVFLECVQDMDHENMFWYRQDPGLGLRLIYFSYDVKMKEKGDIPEGYSVSREKKERFSLILESASTNQTSMYLCASSLMGRRNTGELFFGEGSRLTVL.

A single count supports this clone. This chain's CDR3 is CASSLVAGPSYEQYF. The DNA for the CDR3 is TGTGCCAGCAGCTTAGTCGCAGGACCGTCCTACGAGCAGTACTTC. The V gene is TRBV7-8, the J gene TRBJ2-7; D is unresolved. V shed 1 base and J shed 1 base, with 11 bases lying between them. The CDR3 runs 15 residues. CDR1 SGHVS and CDR2 FQNEAQ come from the germline V gene. Full variable domain (remainder filled in from reference TRBV7-8 and TRBJ2-7): GAGVSQSPRYKVAKRGQDVALRCDPISGHVSLFWYQQALGQGPEFLTYFQNEAQLDKSGLPSDRFFAERPEGSVSTLKIQRTQQEDSAVYLCASSLVAGPSYEQYFGPGTRLTVT.

The chain links TRBV7-8 to TRBJ2-2, with D uncertain. The CDR3 is 15 residues long. Germline V CDR1 and CDR2: SGHVS, FQNEAQ. V was cut by 7 bases and J by 1 base, with 13 bases left in between. The CDR3 reads CASTSPAVNTGELFF. The CDR3 bases are TGTGCCAGCACCTCCCCGGCGGTGAACACCGGGGAGCTGTTTTTT. Full variable domain (remainder filled in from reference TRBV7-8 and TRBJ2-2): GAGVSQSPRYKVAKRGQDVALRCDPISGHVSLFWYQQALGQGPEFLTYFQNEAQLDKSGLPSDRFFAERPEGSVSTLKIQRTQQEDSAVYLCASTSPAVNTGELFFGEGSRLTVL.

J is TRBJ1-1 and V is TRBV14, with D unresolved. Trimming removed 2 bases from V and 6 bases from J, with 16 bases in between. The CDR3 is 15 residues long. CDR1 is SGHDN and CDR2 is FVKESK in the germline V gene. CDR3 in DNA: TGTGCCAGCAGCCAAAGCTTGGACGGGCACCCTGAAGCTTTCTTT. It codes for CASSQSLDGHPEAFF.

The V and J genes are TRBV18 and TRBJ1-2; D is unclear. In germline, CDR1 is KGHSH, CDR2 LQKENI. This CDR3 is 19 amino acids long. Trimming removed 3 bases at V and 6 bases at J, with 29 bases between. CDR3 sequence: CASSPGSLRTATGRDGYTF. The CDR3 nucleotides are TGTGCCAGCTCACCGGGGAGTTTACGGACGGCCACCGGGCGGGATGGCTACACCTTC.

The chain carries TRBV7-9 and TRBJ2-1; D is perhaps TRBD1 or TRBD2 (6 bases each). Per germline, CDR1 SEHNR and CDR2 FQNEAQ (reference sequence). The CDR3 contains 16 residues. V lost 5 bases and J 8 bases, leaving 22 bases between the germline ends. CDR3 loop: CASSPPGATGSDEQFF. The DNA for the CDR3 is TGTGCCAGCAGCCCCCCGGGGGCGACGGGTTCCGATGAGCAGTTCTTC.

This clone was observed a few times. V gene TRBV6-4 combines with J gene TRBJ2-2; TRBD2 might be the D (6 bases). The V end was cut by 5 bases, the J end by 5 bases, with 15 bases between. CDR1 MRHNA and CDR2 SNTAGT come from the germline V gene. The CDR3 totals 15 residues. CDR3 sequence reads: CASSPRLGGTGELFF. The CDR3 DNA reads as TGTGCCAGCAGTCCTCGACTAGGAGGGACCGGGGAGCTGTTTTTT.

The count of this clone is one. The chain joins TRBV5-1 to TRBJ2-4; 8 nucleotides line up with TRBD1. Losses at the gene ends were 4 bases for V and 2 bases for J; bases not matched to a gene: 5. CDR3 size: 15 residues. CDR1 and CDR2 (germline): SGHRS, YFSETQ. CDR3 nucleotide sequence: TGCGCCAGCAGCGAAACAGGGGGTTCCAAAAACATTCAGTACTTC. Translated, it gives CASSETGGSKNIQYF.

This chain connects TRBV27 to TRBJ2-5; TRBD1 agrees at 9 bases. The CDR3 contains 13 residues. Germline assignment: CDR1 MNHEY and CDR2 SMNVEV (reference sequence). After removal of 6 bases from V and 5 bases from J, the junction contained 4 bases not matched to a gene. CDR3 bases: TGTGCCAGCAGCGCCGGGACAGGGGAGACCCAGTACTTC. Translating it yields CASSAGTGETQYF.

This chain joins TRBV7-8 and TRBJ1-2, with TRBD1 as a possible D gene (6 bases). V was shortened by 3 bases and J by 6 bases, with 14 bases between the two germline ends. The V gene's germline CDR1 is SGHVS and CDR2 FQNEAQ. There are 14 residues in the CDR3. Written as DNA, the CDR3 is TGTGCCAGCAGCTTTTCCATCAGGGGTGATGGCTACACCTTC. It specifies CASSFSIRGDGYTF.